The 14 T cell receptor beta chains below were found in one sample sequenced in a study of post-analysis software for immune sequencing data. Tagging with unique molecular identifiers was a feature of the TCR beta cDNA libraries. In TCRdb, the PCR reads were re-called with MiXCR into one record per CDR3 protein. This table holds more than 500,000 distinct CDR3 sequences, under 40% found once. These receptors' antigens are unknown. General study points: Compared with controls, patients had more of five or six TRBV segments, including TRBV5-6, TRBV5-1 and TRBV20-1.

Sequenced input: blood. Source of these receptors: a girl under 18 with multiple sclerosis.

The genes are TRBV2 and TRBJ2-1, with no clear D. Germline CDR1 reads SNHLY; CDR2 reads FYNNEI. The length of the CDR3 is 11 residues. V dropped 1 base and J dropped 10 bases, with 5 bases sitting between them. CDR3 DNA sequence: TGTGCCAGCAGTGAAGGTCTAGAGCAGTTCTTC. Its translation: CASSEGLEQFF.

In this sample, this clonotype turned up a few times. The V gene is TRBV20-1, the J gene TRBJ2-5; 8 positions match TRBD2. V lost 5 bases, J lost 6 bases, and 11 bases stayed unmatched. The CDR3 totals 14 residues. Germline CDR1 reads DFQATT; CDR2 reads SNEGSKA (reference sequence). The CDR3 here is CSAGSGGLRKTQYF. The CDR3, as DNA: TGCAGTGCTGGGAGCGGGGGACTCAGGAAGACCCAGTACTTC.

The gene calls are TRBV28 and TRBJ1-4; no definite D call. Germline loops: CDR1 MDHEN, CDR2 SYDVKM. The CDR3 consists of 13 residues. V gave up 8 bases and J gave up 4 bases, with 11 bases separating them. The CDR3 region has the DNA TGTGCCAGCTTTGGAGAGAATAATGAAAAACTGTTTTTT. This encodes CASFGENNEKLFF. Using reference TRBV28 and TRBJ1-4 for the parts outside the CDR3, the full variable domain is DVKVTQSSRYLVKRTGEKVFLECVQDMDHENMFWYRQDPGLGLRLIYFSYDVKMKEKGDIPEGYSVSREKKERFSLILESASTNQTSMYLCASFGENNEKLFFGSGTQLSVL.

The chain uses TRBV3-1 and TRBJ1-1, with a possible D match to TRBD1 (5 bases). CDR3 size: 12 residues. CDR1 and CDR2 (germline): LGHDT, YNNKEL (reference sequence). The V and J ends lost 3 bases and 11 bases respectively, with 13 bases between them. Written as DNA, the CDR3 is TGTGCCAGCAGCCACCCCCGACAGACGGCTTTCTTT. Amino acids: CASSHPRQTAFF.

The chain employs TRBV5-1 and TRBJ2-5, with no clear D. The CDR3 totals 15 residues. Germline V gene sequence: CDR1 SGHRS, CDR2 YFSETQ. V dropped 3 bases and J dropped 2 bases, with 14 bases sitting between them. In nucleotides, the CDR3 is TGCGCCAGCAGCTCGCCCCCATTGGATCAAGAGACCCAGTACTTC. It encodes CASSSPPLDQETQYF. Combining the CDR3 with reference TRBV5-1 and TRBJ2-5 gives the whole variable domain KAGVTQTPRYLIKTRGQQVTLSCSPISGHRSVSWYQQTPGQGLQFLFEYFSETQRNKGNFPGRFSGRQFSNSRSEMNVSTLELGDSALYLCASSSPPLDQETQYFGPGTRLLVL.

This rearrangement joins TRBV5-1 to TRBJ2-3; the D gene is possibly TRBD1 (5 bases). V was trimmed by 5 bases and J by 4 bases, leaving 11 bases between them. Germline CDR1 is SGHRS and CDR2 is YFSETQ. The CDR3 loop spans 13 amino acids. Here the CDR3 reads CASRQGSSDTQYF. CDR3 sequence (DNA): TGCGCCAGCAGGCAGGGTTCATCAGATACGCAGTATTTT.

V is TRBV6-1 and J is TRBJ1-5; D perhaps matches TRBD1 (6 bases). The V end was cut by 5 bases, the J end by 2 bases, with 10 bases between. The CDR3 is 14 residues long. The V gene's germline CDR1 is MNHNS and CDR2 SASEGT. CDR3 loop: CASSNRQGNQPQHF. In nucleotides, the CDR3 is TGTGCCAGCAGTAACCGACAGGGCAATCAGCCCCAGCATTTT.

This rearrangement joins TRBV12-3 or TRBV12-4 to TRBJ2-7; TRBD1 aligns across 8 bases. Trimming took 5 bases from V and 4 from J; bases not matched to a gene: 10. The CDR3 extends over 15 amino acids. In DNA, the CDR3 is TGTGCCAGCAGTGGCGACAGGGGAATGAATTACGAGCAGTACTTC. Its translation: CASSGDRGMNYEQYF.

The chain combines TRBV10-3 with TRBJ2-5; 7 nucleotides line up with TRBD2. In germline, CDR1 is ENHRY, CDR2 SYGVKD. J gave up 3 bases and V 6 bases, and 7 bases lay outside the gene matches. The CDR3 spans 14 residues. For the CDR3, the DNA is TGTGCCATCAGCCTTAGCGGGTCCAAAGAGACCCAGTACTTC. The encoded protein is CAISLSGSKETQYF.

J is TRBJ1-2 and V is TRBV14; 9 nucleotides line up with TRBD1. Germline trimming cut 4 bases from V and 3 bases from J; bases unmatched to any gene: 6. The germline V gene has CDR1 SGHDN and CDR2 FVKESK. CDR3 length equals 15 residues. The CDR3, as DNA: TGTGCCAGCAGCCGGCCCGGGACAGGGTACTATGGCTACACCTTC. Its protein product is CASSRPGTGYYGYTF. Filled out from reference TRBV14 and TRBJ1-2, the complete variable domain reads EAGVTQFPSHSVIEKGQTVTLRCDPISGHDNLYWYRRVMGKEIKFLLHFVKESKQDESGMPNNRFLAERTGGTYSTLKVQPAELEDSGVYFCASSRPGTGYYGYTFGSGTRLTVV.

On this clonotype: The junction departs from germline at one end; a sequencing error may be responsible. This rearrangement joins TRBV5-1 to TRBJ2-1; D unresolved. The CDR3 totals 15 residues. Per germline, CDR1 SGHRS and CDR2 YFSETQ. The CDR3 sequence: CASSLALSTNNEQFF. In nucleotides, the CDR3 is TGCGCCAGCAGCTTGGCCCTGAGTACGAACAATGAACAGTTCTTC.

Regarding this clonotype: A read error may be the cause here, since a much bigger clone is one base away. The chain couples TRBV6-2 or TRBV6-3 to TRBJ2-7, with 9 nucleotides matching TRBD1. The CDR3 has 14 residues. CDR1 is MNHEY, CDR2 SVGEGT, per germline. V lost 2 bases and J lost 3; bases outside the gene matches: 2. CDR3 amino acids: CASSYGTGYYEQYF. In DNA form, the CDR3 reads TGTGCCAGCAGTTACGGGACAGGGTACTACGAGCAGTACTTC.

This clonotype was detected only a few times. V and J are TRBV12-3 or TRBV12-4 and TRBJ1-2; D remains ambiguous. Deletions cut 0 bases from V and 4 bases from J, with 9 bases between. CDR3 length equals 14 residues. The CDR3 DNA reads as TGTGCCAGCAGTTTAGCAACGGGGATCTATGGCTACACCTTC. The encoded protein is CASSLATGIYGYTF.

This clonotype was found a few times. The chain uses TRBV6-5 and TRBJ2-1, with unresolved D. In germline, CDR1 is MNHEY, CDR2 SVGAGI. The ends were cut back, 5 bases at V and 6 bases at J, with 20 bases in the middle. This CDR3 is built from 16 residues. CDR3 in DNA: TGTGCCAGCAGTAAATCAGACACCGACCCTACCAATGAGCAGTTCTTC. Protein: CASSKSDTDPTNEQFF.